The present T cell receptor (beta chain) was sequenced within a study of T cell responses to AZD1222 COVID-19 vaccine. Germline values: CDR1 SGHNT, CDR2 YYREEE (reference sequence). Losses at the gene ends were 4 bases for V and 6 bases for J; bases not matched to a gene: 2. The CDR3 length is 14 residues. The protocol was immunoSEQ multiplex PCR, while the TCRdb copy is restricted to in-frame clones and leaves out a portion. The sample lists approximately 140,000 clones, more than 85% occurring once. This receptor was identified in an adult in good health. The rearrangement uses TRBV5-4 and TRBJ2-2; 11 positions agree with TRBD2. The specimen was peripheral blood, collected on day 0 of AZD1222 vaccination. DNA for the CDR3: TGTGCCAGCAGCCAACTAGCGGGAGCCGGGGAGCTGTTTTTT. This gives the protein CASSQLAGAGELFF.